Below are 27 T cell receptor beta chains sequenced from a single sample in a study of shared clonotypes between healthy human individuals. Sequencing was performed with immunoSEQ multiplex PCR; in TCRdb, only in-frame clones are kept and a portion is missing. The profile shows more than 2 million clones, around 95% of them singletons. The source material was naive CD4+ T cells sorted from blood. Subset indicated: CD45RA+ positively selected. The receptors were sampled from a young man in good health.

This clone was recorded once. This sample also contains other DNA sequences that code for the same CDR3. The chain is built from TRBV18 and TRBJ1-2; a weak D match, TRBD1 (5 bases). Trimming pared 1 base from V and 0 bases from J, leaving 9 bases between. From germline, CDR1 is KGHSH and CDR2 LQKENI. The CDR3 extends over 15 amino acids. The CDR3 DNA is TGTGCCAGCTCACCACTCCCGGGGGCTAACTATGGCTACACCTTC. Residues: CASSPLPGANYGYTF.

This chain joins TRBV2 and TRBJ1-1; TRBD1 might be the D (6 bases). In germline, CDR1 is SNHLY, CDR2 FYNNEI. The CDR3 totals 16 residues. Trimming shortened V by 8 bases and J by 1 base, and 20 bases separated the two germline ends. DNA of the CDR3: TGTGCCAGCCGACCGATCCCGGGACACAAGAACACTGAAGCTTTCTTT. Amino acid sequence: CASRPIPGHKNTEAFF. The entire variable domain, with the rest obtained from reference TRBV2 and TRBJ1-1, is as follows: EPEVTQTPSHQVTQMGQEVILRCVPISNHLYFYWYRQILGQKVEFLVSFYNNEISEKSEIFDDQFSVERPDGSNFTLKIRSTKLEDSAMYFCASRPIPGHKNTEAFFGQGTRLTVV.

J is TRBJ1-1 and V is TRBV29-1, with 9 bases aligning to TRBD1. Germline CDR1 SQVTM, CDR2 ANQGSEA. The ends lost 1 base at V and 7 bases at J; junction bases unmatched: 4. CDR3 length: 13 residues. As DNA, the CDR3 is TGCAGCGTTGAAGTGGACAGGGGTGGTGAAGCTTTCTTT. Protein product: CSVEVDRGGEAFF. The complete variable domain, with remaining parts taken from reference TRBV29-1 and TRBJ1-1, reads SAVISQKPSRDICQRGTSLTIQCQVDSQVTMMFWYRQQPGQSLTLIATANQGSEATYESGFVIDKFPISRPNLTFSTLTVSNMSPEDSSIYLCSVEVDRGGEAFFGQGTRLTVV.

The chain carries TRBV5-1 and TRBJ2-1; D may be TRBD1 (6 bases). Per the germline V gene, CDR1 is SGHRS and CDR2 is YFSETQ. V was cut by 3 bases and J by 5 bases, with 15 bases left in between. The CDR3 has 15 amino acids. CDR3 nucleotides: TGCGCCAGCAGCTGGCCACAGGGATCCGACAATGAGCAGTTCTTC. This encodes CASSWPQGSDNEQFF.

The rearrangement links TRBV10-3 to TRBJ2-1; D is perhaps TRBD2 (5 bases). The CDR3 covers 15 residues. The V end was cut by 5 bases, the J end by 8 bases, with 19 bases between. CDR1 is ENHRY and CDR2 is SYGVKD in the germline V gene. This CDR3 reads CAISRTGGRQDEQFF. In nucleotides, the CDR3 is TGTGCCATCAGTAGGACGGGCGGGCGTCAGGATGAGCAGTTCTTC.

This clone was detected once. J is TRBJ2-3 and V is TRBV6-5, with D uncertain. In germline, CDR1 is MNHEY, CDR2 SVGAGI. Trimming pared 2 bases from V and 14 bases from J, leaving 17 bases between. This CDR3 is 13 amino acids long. CDR3 in amino acids: CASSYSSRSPGYF. Here the CDR3 DNA reads TGTGCCAGCAGTTACAGCTCGCGGTCACCGGGGTATTTT.

The chain joins TRBV29-1 to TRBJ1-1; D is perhaps TRBD1 (5 bases). Germline V CDR1 and CDR2: SQVTM, ANQGSEA. With 5 bases removed from V and 0 bases from J, the gap between germline ends came to 10 bases. The CDR3 has 13 amino acids. DNA for the CDR3: TGCAGCGTTCTGAGGGGCGTGAACACTGAAGCTTTCTTT. Translated, it gives CSVLRGVNTEAFF.

Concerning this clone itself: Mismatch with germline at one junction end may stem from a read error. DNA of the CDR3: TGTGCTAGCAGCTCCTCCCTAGGGCTCGGGGTCCCCATATATTTT. Protein sequence: CASSSSLGLGVPIYF. This chain links TRBV7-7 with TRBJ1-3, with D unresolved. Germline V gives CDR1 SSHAT, CDR2 FNYEAQ (reference sequence). This CDR3 is 15 amino acids long.

V gene TRBV14 combines with J gene TRBJ1-6; no clear D. Germline CDR1 SGHDN, CDR2 FVKESK. The CDR3 extends over 13 amino acids. Trimming cost V 4 bases and J 7 bases, with 8 bases left between them. The CDR3 reads CASSLVGNSPLHF. In nucleotides, the CDR3 is TGTGCCAGCAGCCTGGTGGGCAATTCACCCCTCCACTTT.

V usage is TRBV4-3 and J usage is TRBJ2-6; D is tentatively TRBD1 or TRBD2 (5 bases each). The germline V gene encodes CDR1 LGHNA and CDR2 YSLEER. The CDR3 has 16 residues. With 0 bases removed from V and 13 bases from J, the gap between germline ends came to 19 bases. CDR3 region: CASSQDLGTALIVLTF. CDR3 DNA sequence: TGCGCCAGCAGCCAAGATTTGGGGACGGCACTTATAGTCCTGACTTTC.

This rearrangement joins TRBV6-1 to TRBJ2-7; unclear D gene. CDR3 size: 15 residues. Trimming removed 1 base at V and 3 bases at J, with 13 bases between. The germline V gene encodes CDR1 MNHNS and CDR2 SASEGT. The CDR3 sequence: CASSEEWTVVYEQYF. In nucleotides, the CDR3 is TGTGCCAGCAGTGAAGAATGGACGGTAGTCTACGAGCAGTACTTC.

The chain couples TRBV5-8 to TRBJ2-5; D is possibly TRBD1 (5 bases). Germline CDR1 is SGHTS and CDR2 is YDEGEE. V was pared by 3 bases and J by 0 bases, with 15 bases between. This CDR3 spans 16 amino acids. The CDR3 nucleotides are TGTGCCAGCAGCTCGGGTAGGGGTGTGTACCAAGAGACCCAGTACTTC. Protein sequence: CASSSGRGVYQETQYF.

The CDR3 sequence: CASLLAGGAYNEQFF. DNA for the CDR3: TGTGCCAGCCTCTTAGCGGGGGGAGCCTACAATGAGCAGTTCTTC. V gene TRBV5-4 combines with J gene TRBJ2-1; 10 bases are shared with TRBD2. Germline CDR1 SGHNT, CDR2 YYREEE (reference sequence). This CDR3 has 15 residues. J lost 2 bases, V lost 7 bases, and 6 bases had no gene match.

The chain links TRBV7-2 to TRBJ2-1; D gene uncertain. Germline CDR1 is SGHTA and CDR2 is FQGNSA. V lost 11 bases to trimming and J lost 5 bases, with 13 bases between them. CDR3 length equals 12 residues. The CDR3, as DNA: TGTGCCGAGGCCCCGTGGAACAATGAGCAGTTCTTC. This codes for CAEAPWNNEQFF.

This chain connects TRBV28 to TRBJ2-2; D is unclear. V was shortened by 6 bases and J by 5 bases, with 13 bases between the two germline ends. The CDR3 contains 14 residues. Germline loops: CDR1 MDHEN, CDR2 SYDVKM. This CDR3 reads CASRPPPATGELFF. DNA for the CDR3: TGTGCCAGCAGGCCCCCCCCGGCGACCGGGGAGCTGTTTTTT. Variable domain in full (rest from reference TRBV28 and TRBJ2-2): DVKVTQSSRYLVKRTGEKVFLECVQDMDHENMFWYRQDPGLGLRLIYFSYDVKMKEKGDIPEGYSVSREKKERFSLILESASTNQTSMYLCASRPPPATGELFFGEGSRLTVL.

This chain joins TRBV25-1 and TRBJ2-7; possible D gene TRBD2, 7 bases. The V end was cut by 1 base, the J end by 5 bases, with 18 bases between. The germline V gene encodes CDR1 MGHDK and CDR2 SYGVNS. The CDR3 totals 16 residues. The CDR3 nucleotides read TGTGCCAGCAGTGAATCCACGCCTGCGGGGGACAACGAGCAGTACTTC. It translates to CASSESTPAGDNEQYF.

The CDR3 loop reads CASRDDRGSGNTIYF. The CDR3 DNA sequence: TGCGCCAGCAGAGACGACAGGGGCAGTGGAAACACCATATATTTT. The J gene is TRBJ1-3, the V gene TRBV5-1, with TRBD1 identical over 8 bases. This CDR3 is built from 15 residues. Germline assignment: CDR1 SGHRS and CDR2 YFSETQ. The V gene end was trimmed by 5 bases and the J gene end by 3 bases; junction bases not matched to a gene: 7.

V and J are TRBV6-6 and TRBJ2-5, with D possibly TRBD1 on 6 matching bases. The CDR3 extends over 14 amino acids. V was clipped by 5 bases and J by 3 bases, with 13 bases between them. In germline, CDR1 is MNHNY, CDR2 SVGAGI (reference sequence). As DNA, the CDR3 is TGTGCCAGCAGTCCCAGGACAGCAAAAGAGACCCAGTACTTC. Encoded protein: CASSPRTAKETQYF.

The V call is TRBV7-8, the J call TRBJ2-3, with 11 bases that match TRBD2. The V segment lost 5 bases and the J segment 6 bases; nucleotides outside the gene matches: 13. Germline CDR1 SGHVS, CDR2 FQNEAQ. CDR3 size: 17 residues. The CDR3: CASSQWETSGMGDTQYF. The DNA for the CDR3 is TGTGCCAGCAGCCAATGGGAGACTAGCGGGATGGGCGATACGCAGTATTTT. The whole variable domain, filled in from reference TRBV7-8 and TRBJ2-3, reads GAGVSQSPRYKVAKRGQDVALRCDPISGHVSLFWYQQALGQGPEFLTYFQNEAQLDKSGLPSDRFFAERPEGSVSTLKIQRTQQEDSAVYLCASSQWETSGMGDTQYFGPGTRLTVL.

This clone was picked up a small number of times. This chain links TRBV5-4 with TRBJ1-6; D may be TRBD1 (5 bases). Germline-derived CDR1 and CDR2 are SGHNT and YYREEE (reference sequence). The CDR3 is 15 residues long. Deletions cut 4 bases from V and 5 bases from J, with 13 bases between. The CDR3 protein is CASSLPGGDNSPLHF. CDR3 nucleotides: TGTGCCAGCAGCCTCCCCGGGGGAGATAATTCACCCCTCCACTTT.

To note about this clone: The sample has other DNA sequences that encode this CDR3 too. The chain is built from TRBV5-1 and TRBJ2-2, with unresolved D. CDR3 length equals 16 residues. Germline V gene lookup returns CDR1 SGHRS and CDR2 YFSETQ. The germline V and J ends were trimmed by 0 bases and 0 bases, with 9 bases remaining between them. The CDR3 DNA reads TGCGCCAGCAGCTTGGCTGGGTTCGCGAACACCGGGGAGCTGTTTTTT. This translates into CASSLAGFANTGELFF.

V is TRBV7-9 and J is TRBJ2-1; D remains ambiguous. From germline, CDR1 is SEHNR and CDR2 FQNEAQ (reference sequence). With 5 bases removed from V and 7 bases from J, the gap between germline ends came to 15 bases. The CDR3 sequence is 14 residues long. The CDR3 coding sequence is TGTGCCAGCAGCCACAGCAATTTATGGAATGAGCAGTTCTTC. This encodes CASSHSNLWNEQFF.

This clone was counted a single time. This CDR3 is also generated by other DNA sequences in the sample. This chain connects TRBV30 to TRBJ2-7; D possibly corresponds to TRBD2 (5 bases). V lost 2 bases and J 2 bases, leaving 10 bases between the germline ends. Germline CDR1 reads GTSNPN; CDR2 reads SVGIG (reference sequence). The CDR3 has 13 residues. The DNA of the CDR3 is TGTGCCTGGAGTTCGGGATTGGCCTACGAGCAGTACTTC. This translates into CAWSSGLAYEQYF.

The chain combines TRBV10-1 with TRBJ2-1; 9 bases are a match to TRBD1. The germline gives CDR1 WNHNN, CDR2 SYGVQD (reference sequence). The CDR3 is 14 residues long. V lost 8 bases to trimming and J lost 1 base; unmatched junction nucleotides: 3. CDR3 bases: TGCGCCAGCTCCGGGACAGGGTCCTACAATGAGCAGTTCTTC. It encodes CASSGTGSYNEQFF.

In its sample, this clone was seen a few times. This chain links TRBV25-1 with TRBJ1-2, with D possibly matching TRBD1 (5 bases). V lost 2 bases to trimming and J lost 6 bases, with 19 bases between them. The CDR3 extends over 16 amino acids. Germline CDR1 MGHDK, CDR2 SYGVNS. Written as DNA, the CDR3 is TGTGCCAGCAGTGAAGGCAGGGCCAACCCAAACCATGGCTACACCTTC. Amino acid sequence: CASSEGRANPNHGYTF.

The chain links TRBV30 to TRBJ2-5, with 7 bases lining up with TRBD1. From germline, CDR1 is GTSNPN and CDR2 SVGIG (reference sequence). The CDR3 extends over 11 amino acids. J lost 3 bases, V lost 5 bases, and 0 bases had no gene match. The CDR3 DNA reads as TGTGCCTGGGGACAGGAAGAGACCCAGTACTTC. Residues: CAWGQEETQYF.

The chain employs TRBV30 and TRBJ1-5; a possible D gene is TRBD1 (5 bases). This CDR3 spans 16 amino acids. In germline, CDR1 is GTSNPN, CDR2 SVGIG (reference sequence). The V end lost 3 bases, the J end lost 0 bases, and 15 bases lay between the germline ends. The CDR3 DNA follows: TGTGCCTGGAGGGCAGGGCTAGGGACTAGCAATCAGCCCCAGCATTTT. Amino acid sequence: CAWRAGLGTSNQPQHF.